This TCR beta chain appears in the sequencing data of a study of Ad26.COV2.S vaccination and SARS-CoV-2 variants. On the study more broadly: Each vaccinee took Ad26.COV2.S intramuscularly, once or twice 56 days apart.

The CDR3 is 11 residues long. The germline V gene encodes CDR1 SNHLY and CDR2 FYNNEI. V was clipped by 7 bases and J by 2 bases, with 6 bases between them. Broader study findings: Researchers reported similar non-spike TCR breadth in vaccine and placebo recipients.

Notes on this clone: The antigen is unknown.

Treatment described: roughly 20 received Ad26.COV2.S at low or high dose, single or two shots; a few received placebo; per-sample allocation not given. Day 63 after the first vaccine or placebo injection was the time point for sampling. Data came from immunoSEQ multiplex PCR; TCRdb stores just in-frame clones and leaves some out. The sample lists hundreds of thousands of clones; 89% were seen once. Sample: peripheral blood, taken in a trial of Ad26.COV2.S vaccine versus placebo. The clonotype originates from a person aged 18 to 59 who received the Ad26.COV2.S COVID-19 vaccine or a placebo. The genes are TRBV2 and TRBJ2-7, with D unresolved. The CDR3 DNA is TGTGCCAGCACCACCCCCTACGAGCAGTACTTC. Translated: CASTTPYEQYF. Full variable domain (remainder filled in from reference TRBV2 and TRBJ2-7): EPEVTQTPSHQVTQMGQEVILRCVPISNHLYFYWYRQILGQKVEFLVSFYNNEISEKSEIFDDQFSVERPDGSNFTLKIRSTKLEDSAMYFCASTTPYEQYFGPGTRLTVT.